The subject of this entry is one T cell receptor beta chain. What it recognizes is unknown. This record belongs to a study of cytomegalovirus exposure and HLA in healthy donors. Study-wide points: Cytomegalovirus association was listed for 150 to 200 TCR beta chains.

V gave up 6 bases and J gave up 3 bases; unmatched junction bases: 5. The CDR3 loop spans 13 amino acids. CDR1 and CDR2 (germline): SQVTM, ANQGSEA. Assay: immunoSEQ multiplex PCR; the TCRdb copy retains only in-frame clones and omits some. There are about 330,000 clones in the sample; about nine tenths occur only once, and approximately 1% lies in the top ten. V is TRBV29-1 and J is TRBJ1-2, with TRBD1 identical over 9 bases. The origin of this receptor is a woman aged 25 to 39 in good health and CMV-seropositive. Source material: PBMCs. The CDR3: CSVWDRVDYGYTF. The DNA of the CDR3 is TGCAGCGTCTGGGACAGGGTGGACTATGGCTACACCTTC.